One T cell receptor (beta chain) is described in this entry. The antigen it recognizes is unknown. No base-level quality is on record; no much larger clone is a single base apart. V gives up 0 bases and J gives up 10 bases, and the segment between their germline ends measures 19 bases. Based on the germline V gene, the CDR1 and CDR2 sequences are SGHRS and YFSETQ. The CDR3, cysteine through phenylalanine, is 16 amino acids long. This entry keeps only the CDR3 DNA: 48 bases, framed from base 1. The library was produced with 5' RACE. The PCR step used KAPA HiFi along with constant-region primers for TCRalpha or TCRbeta and a P20EA primer, and a nested second PCR with CA2 or CB2 followed. Amplification of TCR genes was performed by unbiased adaptor ligation RT-PCR, in which reverse transcription was carried out with Superscript III and a polyT18-containing BSL-18E primer. Following second-strand synthesis and blunting, the P10EA/P20EA adaptor was ligated to the 5' end of the cDNA, and NotI digestion was then performed. For both the first and second PCRs, around 20 cycles of 98 degrees C for 20 s, 65 degrees C for 30 s and 72 degrees C for 1 min were run. Amplicons were indexed with the Nextera XT Index kit v2 Set A, pooled equimolarly and quantified on a Qubit 2.0 Fluorometer. For sequencing, the Illumina MiSeq platform generated 2x300 bp paired-end reads. The paper's data handling went like this. V and J genes were assigned to reads on the basis of highest identity to IMGT reference sequences using Repertoire Genesis software ver.1.0. CDR3 was defined as the region from Cys104 to Phe118 plus Gly119 and was translated, and unique sequence reads were defined by distinct V, J and CDR3 amino acids. Shared V|J combinations were chosen if significant in both a Fisher's exact test in edgeR and a Mann Whitney U test. After singletons were removed and 500 repertoire combinations were bootstrapped, the repertoire dissimilarity index was calculated with the R rdi package. TCRdb reprocessing: public reads trimmed at Q25 with fastp, clones called with MiXCR, in-frame beta chains kept. Every entry covers one CDR3 protein and lists the most common genes and DNA from its rows. TCRdb's processing, not the authors', yielded these V and J calls. The sample yields around 5,200 distinct CDR3 sequences; under 25% were counted once. About a third of the sample belongs to the ten largest clones.

These data come from a study of esophageal squamous cell carcinoma tumors (dated by TCRdb to the early 2020s). Looking at the study overall: Immuno relation high and low groups were defined by principal component analysis with K-means clustering applied to immunohistochemical T-cell and checkpoint marker values. A wider cohort of 50 to 60 surgically treated esophageal squamous cell carcinoma patients in Japan was included, comprising about 21 high and some 30 low immuno relation cases. The purpose of the study was to evaluate TCR repertoire diversity and shared TCR repertoires of T cells in the tumor environment of esophageal squamous cell carcinoma. TCR sequencing was performed on approximately ten patients, consisting of five randomly selected high immuno relation cases and five background-matched low immuno relation cases. Across the approximately eleven cases, approximately 1,700,000 TCRalpha and fewer than 1.3 million TCRbeta total reads were obtained, of which roughly 32,000 and 35,000 were unique. The paper's findings and limits, for the study overall: TCRalpha and TCRbeta chains were sequenced separately, so chain pairing and recognized antigens remained unknown. Only a few cases were included in the TCR repertoire analysis, and no investigation at the CDR3 clonotype level was carried out. The high and low immuno relation groups did not differ in total TCR repertoire counts, but the high immuno relation group had more significant repertoire counts. Given the large variation in the TCRalphabeta repertoire, the shared V|J recombination candidates might have been chosen by chance. About 30% of the 10 cases showed a single dominant TCRalpha VJ recombination with apparently reduced TCRalpha diversity. Some 27 TRAV|TRAJ and about two dozen TRBV|TRBJ combinations, including TRAV13-1|TRAJ22 and TRBV7-9|TRBJ2-7, appeared to be shared among high immuno relation cases.

Enrollment excluded patients who had received neoadjuvant chemotherapy or who had no clinical information. The TCR-sequenced cases shown were male and had subtotal esophagectomy with 2- or 3-field lymphadenectomy. No T-cell sorting was done; instead, RNA was pulled from bulk tumor tissue sections using a Qiagen AllPrep kit. Until RNA extraction, small sections of surgically resected tumor tissue were kept in RNAlater reagent at -80 degrees C. This TCR came from a man aged 50 to 80 with esophageal squamous cell carcinoma. The sample was tumor tissue. The chain couples TRBV5-1 to TRBJ1-4; the D gene cannot be resolved reliably. The nucleotide sequence reads as follows: TGCGCCAGCAGCTTGGAGTCCGGGATTCTGGGAGGAAAACTGTTTTTT. This sequence encodes CASSLESGILGGKLFF.